A selection of T cell receptor beta chains follows, all from one sample in a study of T cell responses to AZD1222 COVID-19 vaccine. The assay was immunoSEQ multiplex PCR, and TCRdb's table has in-frame clones only and misses some. The table shows 95,000 to 150,000 clones, with 70% to 90% occurring only once. Sample: peripheral blood, taken on day 0 of AZD1222 vaccination. These receptor sequences come from an adult in good health. CDR3s include the opening cysteine and the closing phenylalanine or tryptophan. Fields, in order: D gene, V gene, J gene, clone size, CDR3 DNA, CDR3 protein. A D gene is named only where the DNA matches it firmly. The size field is filled for only some rows; it gives once, few, many or a size class.

-	TRBV3-1/TRBV3-2	TRBJ1-1	-	TGTGCCAGCAGCCTTCGGTGGGTAGCTTTCTTT	CASSLRWVAFF
TRBD1	TRBV18	TRBJ2-2	-	TGTGCCAGCTCATCAAGGACAGGGGGTGTTTCCGGGGAGCTGTTTTTT	CASSSRTGGVSGELFF
TRBD1	TRBV28	TRBJ1-2	-	TGTGCCAGCAGTACTCGGACAGGGAATGGCTACACCTTC	CASSTRTGNGYTF
-	TRBV7-9	TRBJ1-1	-	TGTGCCAGCAGCTTATATGGACGGAACACTGAAGCTTTCTTT	CASSLYGRNTEAFF
TRBD1	TRBV11-2	TRBJ1-4	-	TGTGCCAGCAGCTTAGATTACAGGGGATCGGGGAGCTTTGAAAAACTGTTTTTT	CASSLDYRGSGSFEKLFF
TRBD1	TRBV18	TRBJ2-2	-	TGTGCCAGCTCACCGGGACAGGGGCTGAACGGGGAGCTGTTTTTT	CASSPGQGLNGELFF
-	TRBV6-5	TRBJ1-1	-	TGTGCCAGCAGTCTCCGGGACACTGAAGCTTTCTTT	CASSLRDTEAFF
-	TRBV3-1/TRBV3-2	TRBJ1-5	-	TGTGCCAGCAGCCAAGGGAGGGGAAATCAGCCCCAGCATTTT	CASSQGRGNQPQHF
-	TRBV5-4	TRBJ2-5	-	TGTGCCAGCAACCGGGGACAAGAGACCCAGTACTTC	CASNRGQETQYF
-	TRBV18	TRBJ1-5	-	TGTGCCAGCACCCAGGATAGCAATCAGCCCCAGCATTTT	CASTQDSNQPQHF
-	TRBV24-1	TRBJ1-6	-	TGTGCCACCAGTGATCTCAGGGATAGGAGTAATTCACCCCTCCACTTT	CATSDLRDRSNSPLHF
-	TRBV28	TRBJ1-1	-	TGTGCCAGCAGTCCCCCTTTGAACACTGAAGCTTTCTTT	CASSPPLNTEAFF
-	TRBV19	TRBJ1-2	-	TGTGCCAGTAGTACAGGCCTTTTTGGAGACTATGGCTACACCTTC	CASSTGLFGDYGYTF
TRBD2	TRBV9	TRBJ2-1	once	TGTGCCAGCAGCGTAGACGGGGGGTCCTACAATGAGCAGTTCTTC	CASSVDGGSYNEQFF
TRBD2	TRBV13	TRBJ2-3	-	TGTGCCAGCAGCTCAGGGACTAGCGGGGGCTATAGCACAGATACGCAGTATTTT	CASSSGTSGGYSTDTQYF
-	TRBV10-2	TRBJ1-2	-	TGCGCCAGCAGTTCGGACCGCAGAGCCTATGGCTACACCTTC	CASSSDRRAYGYTF
-	TRBV27	TRBJ1-5	once	TGTGCCAGCAGTTTGCAGGGGAATCAGCCCCAGCATTTT	CASSLQGNQPQHF
-	TRBV30	TRBJ2-7	-	TGTGCCTGGAGTGTAGGCCCCGACTACGAGCAGTACTTC	CAWSVGPDYEQYF
TRBD1	TRBV5-6	TRBJ2-7	-	TGTGCCAGCAGCCAACAGGGGCGAAATGAGCAGTACTTC	CASSQQGRNEQYF
-	TRBV5-1	TRBJ2-7	-	TGCGCCAGCAGCCCGGTGGCTTCTAACTCCTACGAGCAGTACTTC	CASSPVASNSYEQYF
-	TRBV7-8	TRBJ1-4	-	TGTGCCAGCAGCCCACAACCCACTAATGAAAAACTGTTTTTT	CASSPQPTNEKLFF
TRBD2	TRBV30	TRBJ2-7	-	TGTGCCTGGAGCGCGGGAGGCCGAAGCTCCTACGAGCAGTACTTC	CAWSAGGRSSYEQYF
TRBD2	TRBV5-1	TRBJ2-7	-	TGCGCCAGCAGCGGGACTACCGGCGAGCAGTACTTC	CASSGTTGEQYF
-	TRBV5-8	TRBJ1-5	-	TGTGCCAGCAGCCCCATATTGAGGGGAGTCGGCAATCAGCCCCAGCATTTT	CASSPILRGVGNQPQHF
-	TRBV19	TRBJ1-1	-	TGTGCCAGTAAACCCGACAGTATGAACACTGAAGCTTTCTTT	CASKPDSMNTEAFF
-	TRBV28	TRBJ1-1	few	TGTGCCAGCAGTAACCTCATGGGGACCACTGAAGCTTTCTTT	CASSNLMGTTEAFF
-	TRBV9	TRBJ1-6	-	TGTGCCAGCAGCGAAATGGCTAATTCACCCCTCCACTTT	CASSEMANSPLHF
-	TRBV2	TRBJ1-1	-	TGTGCCAGCAGTGATGGAGGGTTGGGCACTGAAGCTTTCTTT	CASSDGGLGTEAFF
-	TRBV15	TRBJ1-2	-	TGTGCCACCAGCAGAGAGGGGGGAGGAAAAAGTGGCTACACCTTC	CATSREGGGKSGYTF
TRBD1	TRBV12-5	TRBJ1-1	-	TGTGCTAGTGGTCTTCGGACAGGGGGAGAAGCTTTCTTT	CASGLRTGGEAFF
-	TRBV3-1/TRBV3-2	TRBJ1-5	few	TGTGCCAGCAGCCGGGGAGACAATCAGCCCCAGCATTTT	CASSRGDNQPQHF
TRBD1	TRBV18	TRBJ2-3	-	TGTGCCAGCTCACCACAGACAGGGGCCACAGATACGCAGTATTTT	CASSPQTGATDTQYF
-	TRBV15	TRBJ1-1	-	TGTGCCACCAGCAGAGGTGGGCACGGGGGCACTGAAGCTTTCTTT	CATSRGGHGGTEAFF
-	TRBV30	TRBJ1-5	-	TGTGCCTGGAGTGGAGGAAGCAATCAGCCCCAGCATTTT	CAWSGGSNQPQHF
-	TRBV10-1	TRBJ1-1	-	TGCGCCAGCAGACCCGGGGGCTTGAACACTGAAGCTTTCTTT	CASRPGGLNTEAFF
-	TRBV5-1	TRBJ1-5	-	TGCGCCAGCAGCGCCGGGGTCAATCAGCCCCAGCATTTT	CASSAGVNQPQHF
-	TRBV2	TRBJ2-5	-	TGTGCCAGTGGCCCCTGGGAGACCCAGTACTTC	CASGPWETQYF
TRBD1	TRBV2	TRBJ1-2	-	TGTGCCAGAGAACCGGGACAGGACAGAGCTAACTATGGCTACACCTTC	CAREPGQDRANYGYTF
TRBD1	TRBV10-2	TRBJ1-4	-	TGCGCCAGCAGCTCTGGACAGGCCGATGAAAAACTGTTTTTT	CASSSGQADEKLFF
-	TRBV2	TRBJ1-2	-	TGTGCCAGCAACACGGCCGGATCGGAAGATGGCTACACCTTC	CASNTAGSEDGYTF
-	TRBV28	TRBJ1-2	-	TGTGCCAGCAGTTTATGGGGGGTTAACTATGGCTACACCTTC	CASSLWGVNYGYTF
-	TRBV7-9	TRBJ1-2	-	TGTGCCAGCAACGGCATAGACTCGTATCGCTACACCTTC	CASNGIDSYRYTF
-	TRBV5-1	TRBJ2-2	-	TGCGCCAGCAGGGGGGACCCATACACCGGGGAGCTGTTTTTT	CASRGDPYTGELFF
-	TRBV2	TRBJ1-1	-	TGTGCCAGCAATTGGGGATGGGGGGAAGGGGGACCGGAAGCTTTCTTT	CASNWGWGEGGPEAFF
-	TRBV2	TRBJ1-6	-	TGTGCCAGCAGTGAAGGCTTGGGGCGGAATTCACCCCTCCACTTT	CASSEGLGRNSPLHF
-	TRBV7-3	TRBJ2-5	-	TGTGCCAGCAGCAGGGACATCGGCAGACTAGAGACCCAGTACTTC	CASSRDIGRLETQYF
TRBD1	TRBV5-1	TRBJ1-1	-	TGCGCCAGCAGAGTACAGGGGATGAACACTGAAGCTTTCTTT	CASRVQGMNTEAFF
-	TRBV5-1	TRBJ1-1	-	TGCGCCAGCAGCTTGGCGCTGACAGCCGCTGGGAACACTGAAGCTTTCTTT	CASSLALTAAGNTEAFF
-	TRBV27	TRBJ1-4	-	TGTGCCAGCAGTTTATGGGGTCAAGGTGAAAAACTGTTTTTT	CASSLWGQGEKLFF
TRBD1	TRBV10-2	TRBJ1-5	-	TGCGCCAGCAGTGATAATATACAGGGGGGAGGCAATCAGCCCCAGCATTTT	CASSDNIQGGGNQPQHF
TRBD1	TRBV27	TRBJ1-2	-	TGTGCCAGCAGTTTATCTCCGGGACAGGGTGTCTATGGCTACACCTTC	CASSLSPGQGVYGYTF
-	TRBV5-1	TRBJ1-4	-	TGCGCCAGCAGCTTTAATTTTGGGCAAAATGAAAAACTGTTTTTT	CASSFNFGQNEKLFF
TRBD1	TRBV18	TRBJ1-1	once	TGTGCCAGCTCACTCCACCCCGGGACAGCGAACACTGAAGCTTTCTTT	CASSLHPGTANTEAFF
-	TRBV3-1/TRBV3-2	TRBJ1-6	-	TGTGCCAGCAGCTTACGGGCCGAAACCCTCCACTTT	CASSLRAETLHF
TRBD1	TRBV6-2/TRBV6-3	TRBJ1-2	-	TGTGCCAGCAGTTATAATCCGACAGGGAGTAACTATGGCTACACCTTC	CASSYNPTGSNYGYTF